The clone carrying this T cell receptor (beta chain) is a singleton in its sample. Its target is not known. The sample is drawn from a study of identifying expanded T cells in peripheral blood. The CDR3 consists of 18 residues. Germline CDR1 and CDR2: SEHNR and FQNEAQ (reference sequence). After removal of 4 bases from V and 3 bases from J, the junction contained 13 bases not matched to a gene. The method was immunoSEQ multiplex PCR; TCRdb's version includes in-frame clones alone and lacks a portion of them. The table includes roughly 90,000 clones, around 83% detected once. Notes on the study in general: Two-week clone count variance significantly increased as total template count grew.

The V gene is TRBV7-9, the J gene TRBJ2-3; 10 nucleotides line up with TRBD2. The source is a person aged 18 to 70 in good health. Specimen: blood. The CDR3 spells CASSSPTLAGVLTDTQYF. CDR3 nucleotides: TGTGCCAGCAGCTCCCCCACCCTAGCGGGGGTCCTAACAGATACGCAGTATTTT.